This paragraph reports one TCR beta chain. Antigen unknown. This may arise from a read error, as a much more abundant clone is one base away. This CDR3 region has 12 residues. The V end lost 7 bases, the J end lost 8 bases, and 14 bases lay between the germline ends. According to the study, TCR beta libraries were built with iRepertoire HTBI primers and CDR3-region Arm-PCR. TCRdb reprocessed the multiplex PCR reads via MiXCR and lists one record per CDR3 protein. The sample has 350,000 to 550,000 distinct CDR3 sequences, roughly 15% seen once; the top ten hold approximately 17%. Time point reported: newly diagnosed GD, antithyroid drugs for less than 3 months. Researchers made the TCR library from RNA that was extracted from PBMCs. This record belongs to a study of regulatory T cells in long-lasting Graves disease. Broader study findings: Among the persistent patients, some 2,900 public clonotypes were shared, more than the approximately 1,000 shared among new patients. TCR diversity was lower in persistent Graves' patients than in newly diagnosed ones. Segments TRBV28, TRBJ1-2 and TRBJ2-5 showed preferential usage in persistent disease.

This same sample was also taken into another study, of T cells in Graves' hyperthyroidism and ophthalmopathy. That paper notes: A first-round RT-PCR of the TCR CDR3 used the HTBI primer set.

This receptor was obtained from a woman aged 45 to 65 with Graves disease. The specimen was peripheral blood mononuclear cells (PBMCs), collected at new diagnosis, from a patient treated with antithyroid drugs. The chain links TRBV12-3 or TRBV12-4 to TRBJ1-1, with no clear D. CDR3 loop: CASTPVRGEAFF. The CDR3 DNA reads as TGTGCCAGCACCCCAGTCCGAGGGGAAGCTTTCTTT.